The entry that follows covers one T cell receptor beta chain sequence. Its specificity is unknown. This sample stems from a study of shared clonotypes between healthy human individuals. Study results and caveats: Roughly 5% of naive CD4 clonotypes were common to several donors.

TCRdb's table, derived via immunoSEQ multiplex PCR, lists solely in-frame clones and lacks some. Of millions of clones in the sample, roughly 96% are singletons; the top ten hold 0.1% to 0.15%. The CDR3 runs to 19 residues. J lost 1 base, V lost 4 bases, and 11 bases had no gene match. Germline values: CDR1 SGHVS, CDR2 FQNEAQ. The chain joins TRBV7-8 to TRBJ1-6; TRBD1 matches 9 bases. The TCR comes from a man younger than 30 in good health. Sequencing used naive CD4+ T cells sorted from blood. Subset in this sample: CD45RA+ positively selected. This CDR3 is CASSSRTQGAESYNSPLHF. The CDR3 nucleotides read TGTGCCAGCAGCTCTCGAACACAGGGGGCGGAATCCTATAATTCACCCCTCCACTTT.